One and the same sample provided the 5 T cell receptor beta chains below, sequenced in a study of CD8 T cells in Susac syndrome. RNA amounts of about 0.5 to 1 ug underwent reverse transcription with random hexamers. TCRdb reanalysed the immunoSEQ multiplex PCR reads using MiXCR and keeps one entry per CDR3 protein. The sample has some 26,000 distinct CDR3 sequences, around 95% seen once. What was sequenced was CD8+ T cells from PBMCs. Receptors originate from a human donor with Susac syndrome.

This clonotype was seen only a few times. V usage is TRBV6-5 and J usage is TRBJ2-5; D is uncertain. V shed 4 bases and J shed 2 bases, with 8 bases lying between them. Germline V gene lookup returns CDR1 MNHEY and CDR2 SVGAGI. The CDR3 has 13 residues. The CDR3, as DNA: TGTGCCAGCAGTTCTGGAAATCAAGAGACCCAGTACTTC. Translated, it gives CASSSGNQETQYF.

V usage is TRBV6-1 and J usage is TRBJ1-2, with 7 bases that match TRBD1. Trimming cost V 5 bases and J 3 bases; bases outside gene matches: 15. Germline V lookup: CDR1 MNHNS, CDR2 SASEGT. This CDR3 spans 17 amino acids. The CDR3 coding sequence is TGTGCCAGCAGTAAGGGGACAGAAACTCCCACCGACTATGGCTACACCTTC. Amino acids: CASSKGTETPTDYGYTF.

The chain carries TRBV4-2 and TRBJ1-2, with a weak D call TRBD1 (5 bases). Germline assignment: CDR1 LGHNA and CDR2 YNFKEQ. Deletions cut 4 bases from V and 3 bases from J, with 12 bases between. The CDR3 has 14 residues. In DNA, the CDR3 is TGTGCCAGCAGCCCCGGGCAGGGACACTATGGCTACACCTTC. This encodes CASSPGQGHYGYTF.

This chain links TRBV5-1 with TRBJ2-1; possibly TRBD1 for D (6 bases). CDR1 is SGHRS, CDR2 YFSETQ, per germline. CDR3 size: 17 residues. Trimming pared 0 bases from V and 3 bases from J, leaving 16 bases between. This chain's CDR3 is CASSLGGGTGLYNEQFF. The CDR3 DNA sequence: TGCGCCAGCAGCTTGGGAGGGGGAACAGGGCTCTACAATGAGCAGTTCTTC.

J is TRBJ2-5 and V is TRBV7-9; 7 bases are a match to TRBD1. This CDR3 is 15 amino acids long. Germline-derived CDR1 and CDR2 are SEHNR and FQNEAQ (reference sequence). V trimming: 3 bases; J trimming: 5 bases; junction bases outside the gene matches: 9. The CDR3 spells CASSFFWDSAETQYF. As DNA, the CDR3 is TGTGCCAGCAGCTTTTTTTGGGACAGCGCGGAGACCCAGTACTTC.